This section outlines one T cell receptor (beta chain) sequence together with its context. The data were obtained in a study of blood T cell repertoires in COVID-19. The wider study: The cDNA or gDNA used as material had been derived from T cells, B-cell-depleted T cells, or PBMCs.

This table comes from immunoSEQ multiplex PCR, and its TCRdb copy is limited to in-frame clones, with some not included. Of about 420,000 clones in the sample, around 90% are singletons; the top ten hold roughly 0.76%. The TCR sequence derives from a man aged 18 to 29 with COVID-19, enrolled during active disease. Sequencing was done on a sample of peripheral blood.

CDR3 bases: TGTGTCAGAAGCTCACAGGGAATAGTAATGAACACTGAAGCTTTCTTT. It yields the protein CVRSSQGIVMNTEAFF. The gene calls are TRBV7-5 and TRBJ1-1; the DNA was not compared with TRBD1, the D call given in the table. TRBV7-5 is noted as a pseudogene. The CDR3 runs 16 residues.